This T cell receptor beta chain was captured in a study of cytomegalovirus exposure and HLA in healthy donors. Primers included in the PCR were 60 Vbeta and 13 Jbeta primers. Profiled with immunoSEQ multiplex PCR; TCRdb holds only in-frame clones, not every one. This sample carries about 78,000 clones, around 70% of them seen once, and the ten largest clones take around 10%. Points from the study as a whole: A missense variant in DCLRE1C was later tied to TCR beta V- and J-gene trimming. Among TCR beta chains of equal frequency, HLA-associated ones were more clonally expanded in a later analysis. Investigators reported around 150 TCR beta chains as tied to cytomegalovirus.

CDR3 length equals 14 residues. V trimming: 4 bases; J trimming: 5 bases; junction bases outside the gene matches: 7. Germline V gene data show CDR1 as SGHRS and CDR2 as YFSETQ. This clone was detected only once. Its antigen is currently unknown. Sequences were obtained from PBMCs. This chain links TRBV5-1 with TRBJ2-5; TRBD1 aligns across 8 bases. The TCR originated in a woman aged 40 to 55 in good health and CMV-seropositive. The CDR3 spells CASSPTGGSETQYF. The CDR3 nucleotides are TGCGCCAGCAGCCCCACAGGGGGGTCCGAGACCCAGTACTTC. Looking up the rest from reference TRBV5-1 and TRBJ2-5 gives the full variable domain: KAGVTQTPRYLIKTRGQQVTLSCSPISGHRSVSWYQQTPGQGLQFLFEYFSETQRNKGNFPGRFSGRQFSNSRSEMNVSTLELGDSALYLCASSPTGGSETQYFGPGTRLLVL.